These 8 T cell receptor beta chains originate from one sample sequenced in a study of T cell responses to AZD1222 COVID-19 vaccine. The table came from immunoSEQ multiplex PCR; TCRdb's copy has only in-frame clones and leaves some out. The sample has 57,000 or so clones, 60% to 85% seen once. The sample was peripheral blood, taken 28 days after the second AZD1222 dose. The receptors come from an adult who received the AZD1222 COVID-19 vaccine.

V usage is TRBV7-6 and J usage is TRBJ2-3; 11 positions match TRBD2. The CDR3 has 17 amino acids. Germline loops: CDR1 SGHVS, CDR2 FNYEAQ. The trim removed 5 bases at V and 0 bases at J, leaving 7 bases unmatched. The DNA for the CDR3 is TGTGCCAGCAGCCCTGACCTAGCGGGGGGTAGCACAGATACGCAGTATTTT. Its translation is CASSPDLAGGSTDTQYF.

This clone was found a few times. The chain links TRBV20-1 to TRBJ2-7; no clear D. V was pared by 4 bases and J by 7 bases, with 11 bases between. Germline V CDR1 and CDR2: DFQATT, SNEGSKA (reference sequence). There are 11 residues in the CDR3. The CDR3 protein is CSATKLAEQYF. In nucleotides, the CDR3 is TGCAGTGCTACGAAGCTGGCTGAGCAGTACTTC.

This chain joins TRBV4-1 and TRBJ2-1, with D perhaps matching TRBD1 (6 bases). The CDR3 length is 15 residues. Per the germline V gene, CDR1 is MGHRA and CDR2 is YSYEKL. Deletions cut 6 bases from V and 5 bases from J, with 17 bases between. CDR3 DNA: TGCGCCAGCAGTCACTCCCGTTCAGGGGACAATGAGCAGTTCTTC. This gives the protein CASSHSRSGDNEQFF.

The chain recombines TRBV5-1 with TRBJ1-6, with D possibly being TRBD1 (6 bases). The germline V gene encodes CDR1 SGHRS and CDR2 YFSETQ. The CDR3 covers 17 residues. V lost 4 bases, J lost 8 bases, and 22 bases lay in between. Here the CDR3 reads CASSLNVQGSDDSPLHF. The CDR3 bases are TGCGCCAGCAGCCTAAATGTACAGGGTTCAGATGATTCACCCCTCCACTTT.

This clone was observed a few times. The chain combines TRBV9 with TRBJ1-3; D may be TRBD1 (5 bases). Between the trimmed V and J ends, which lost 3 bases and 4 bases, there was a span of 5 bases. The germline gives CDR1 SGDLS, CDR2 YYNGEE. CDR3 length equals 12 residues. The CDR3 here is CASSGDGNTIYF. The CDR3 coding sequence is TGTGCCAGCAGCGGGGACGGAAACACCATATATTTT.

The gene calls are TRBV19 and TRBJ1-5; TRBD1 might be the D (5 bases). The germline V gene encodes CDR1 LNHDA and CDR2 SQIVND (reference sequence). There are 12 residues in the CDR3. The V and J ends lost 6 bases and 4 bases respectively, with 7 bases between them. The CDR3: CASRWGNQPQHF. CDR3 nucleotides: TGTGCCAGTAGATGGGGGAATCAGCCCCAGCATTTT.

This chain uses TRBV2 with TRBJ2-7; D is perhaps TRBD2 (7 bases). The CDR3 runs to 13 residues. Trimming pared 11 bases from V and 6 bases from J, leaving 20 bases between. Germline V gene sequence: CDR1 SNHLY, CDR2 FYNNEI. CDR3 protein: CACGGVTSGEQYF. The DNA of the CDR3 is TGTGCCTGCGGGGGCGTCACGTCGGGCGAGCAGTACTTC.

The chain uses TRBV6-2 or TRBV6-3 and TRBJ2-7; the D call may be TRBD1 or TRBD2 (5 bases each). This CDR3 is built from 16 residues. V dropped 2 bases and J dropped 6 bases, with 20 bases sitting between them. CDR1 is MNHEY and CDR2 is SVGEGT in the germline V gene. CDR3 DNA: TGTGCCAGCAGTTACCCGGGACGGACTTTCAGAGGCGAGCAGTACTTC. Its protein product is CASSYPGRTFRGEQYF.